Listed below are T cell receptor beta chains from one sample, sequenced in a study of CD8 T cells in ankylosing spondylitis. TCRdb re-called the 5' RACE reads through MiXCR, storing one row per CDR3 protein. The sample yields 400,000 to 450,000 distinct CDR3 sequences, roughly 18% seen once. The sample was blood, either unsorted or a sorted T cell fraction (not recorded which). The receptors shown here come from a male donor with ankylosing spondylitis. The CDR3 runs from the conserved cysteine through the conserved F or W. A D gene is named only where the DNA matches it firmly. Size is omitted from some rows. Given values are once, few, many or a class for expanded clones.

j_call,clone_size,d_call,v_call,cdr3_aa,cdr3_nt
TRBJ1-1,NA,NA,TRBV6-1,CASSVYTGMNTEAFF,TGTGCCAGCAGTGTTTATACAGGAATGAACACTGAAGCTTTCTTT
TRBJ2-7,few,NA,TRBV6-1,CASRSRGRNYEQYF,TGTGCCAGCAGATCGCGGGGGCGCAACTACGAGCAGTACTTC
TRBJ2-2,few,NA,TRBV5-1,CASSWGSSSPGELFF,TGCGCCAGCAGCTGGGGATCTAGCTCCCCCGGGGAGCTGTTTTTT
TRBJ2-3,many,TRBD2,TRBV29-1,CSVHPSGDTDTQYF,TGCAGCGTTCACCCTAGCGGCGACACAGATACGCAGTATTTT
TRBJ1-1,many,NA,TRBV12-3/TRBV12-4,CASTRSYRVFF,TGTGCCAGCACACGTTCCTATAGGGTTTTCTTT
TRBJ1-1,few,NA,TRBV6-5,CASSYSKGYEAFF,TGTGCCAGCAGTTACTCGAAGGGGTACGAAGCTTTCTTT
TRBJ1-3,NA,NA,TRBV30,CAWGRRNTIYF,TGTGCCTGGGGTCGTCGAAACACCATATATTTT
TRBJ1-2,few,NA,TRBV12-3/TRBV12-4,CASSLRTAITPNYGYTF,TGTGCCAGCAGTTTAAGGACAGCTATCACCCCTAACTATGGCTACACCTTC
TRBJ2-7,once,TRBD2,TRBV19,CASSGGSGSINPPYEQYF,TGTGCCAGTAGTGGTGGTAGCGGGAGCATAAACCCTCCCTACGAGCAGTACTTC
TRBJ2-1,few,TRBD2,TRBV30,CAWKGLAGLGGEQFF,TGTGCCTGGAAGGGTCTAGCGGGGCTAGGGGGTGAGCAGTTCTTC
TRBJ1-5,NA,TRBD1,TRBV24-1,CATSAETGLSNQPQHF,TGTGCCACCAGTGCTGAGACAGGGCTGAGCAATCAGCCCCAGCATTTT
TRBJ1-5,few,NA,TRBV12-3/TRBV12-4,CASSIWGAGNQPQHF,TGTGCCAGCAGTATCTGGGGGGCTGGGAATCAGCCCCAGCATTTT
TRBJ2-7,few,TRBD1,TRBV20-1,CSALKTGYGHEQYF,TGCAGTGCGCTTAAGACAGGGTACGGGCACGAGCAGTACTTC
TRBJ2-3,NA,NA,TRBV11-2,CASSPQGAGGPDTQYF,TGTGCCAGCAGCCCTCAGGGGGCGGGAGGGCCTGATACGCAGTATTTT
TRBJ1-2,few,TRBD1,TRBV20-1,CSAVGQGSYGYTF,TGCAGTGCTGTAGGACAGGGAAGCTATGGCTACACCTTC
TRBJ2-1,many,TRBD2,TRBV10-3,CASSVGLAGDLDEQFF,TGTGCCAGCTCGGTTGGGCTAGCGGGTGATTTGGATGAGCAGTTCTTC
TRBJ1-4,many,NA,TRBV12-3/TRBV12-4,CASRPKAGSTNEKLFF,TGTGCCAGCAGACCCAAAGCGGGGTCGACTAATGAAAAACTGTTTTTT
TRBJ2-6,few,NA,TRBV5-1,CASPTGNRDSGANVLTF,TGCGCCAGCCCAACGGGAAACAGGGACTCTGGGGCCAACGTCCTGACTTTC
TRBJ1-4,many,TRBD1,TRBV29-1,CSGRTGINEKLFF,TGCAGCGGGCGGACAGGGATTAATGAAAAACTGTTTTTT
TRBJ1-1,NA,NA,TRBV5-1,CASSLGDRQTNTEAFF,TGCGCCAGCAGCTTGGGGGACCGACAAACGAACACTGAAGCTTTCTTT
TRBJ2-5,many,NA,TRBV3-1,CASSMAAQTQYF,TGTGCCAGCAGTATGGCGGCGCAGACCCAGTACTTC
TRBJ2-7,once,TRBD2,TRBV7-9,CASSLASGSFSEQYF,TGTGCCAGCAGCTTAGCTAGCGGGAGTTTCTCCGAGCAGTACTTC
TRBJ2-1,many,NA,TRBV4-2,CASSQRLDRGVSYNEQFF,TGTGCCAGCAGCCAACGGCTTGATCGCGGGGTCTCCTACAATGAGCAGTTCTTC
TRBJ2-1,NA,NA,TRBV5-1,CASSLAPLSSYNEQFF,TGCGCCAGCAGCTTGGCCCCACTCAGCTCCTACAATGAGCAGTTCTTC
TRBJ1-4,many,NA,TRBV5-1,CASSLNQGGNEKLFF,TGCGCCAGCAGCTTGAACCAGGGTGGTAATGAAAAACTGTTTTTT
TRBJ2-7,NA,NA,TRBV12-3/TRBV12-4,CASSLKAPIVEQYF,TGTGCCAGCAGTTTAAAGGCCCCGATTGTCGAGCAGTACTTC
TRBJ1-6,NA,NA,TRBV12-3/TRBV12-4,CASSLGLHNSPLHF,TGTGCCAGCAGTTTAGGGCTCCATAATTCACCCCTCCACTTT
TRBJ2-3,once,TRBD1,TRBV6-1,CASSPGQVGADTQYF,TGTGCCAGCAGCCCGGGACAGGTTGGCGCAGATACGCAGTATTTT
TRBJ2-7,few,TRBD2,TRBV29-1,CSVGLAGGPYEQYF,TGCAGCGTTGGACTAGCGGGGGGCCCCTACGAGCAGTACTTC
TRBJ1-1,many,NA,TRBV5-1,CASSVQARNTEAFF,TGCGCCAGCAGCGTACAGGCGAGGAACACTGAAGCTTTCTTT
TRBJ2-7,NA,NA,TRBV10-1,CASSDPPARPHYEQYF,TGCGCCAGCAGTGACCCCCCGGCCCGACCCCACTACGAGCAGTACTTC
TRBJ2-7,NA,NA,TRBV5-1,CASSSLSSYEQYF,TGCGCCAGCAGCTCCCTGAGCTCCTACGAGCAGTACTTC
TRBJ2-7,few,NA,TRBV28,CASSYTRRRGEQYF,TGTGCCAGCAGTTATACCCGCCGGAGGGGCGAGCAGTACTTC
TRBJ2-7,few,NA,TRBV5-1,CASSRDTSYEQYF,TGCGCCAGCAGCCGGGACACCTCCTACGAGCAGTACTTC
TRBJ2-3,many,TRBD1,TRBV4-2,CASSKNRGSGTDTQYF,TGTGCCAGCAGCAAAAACAGGGGCAGTGGCACAGATACGCAGTATTTT
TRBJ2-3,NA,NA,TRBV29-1,CSVRAQGDVDTQYF,TGCAGCGTCCGGGCACAGGGAGATGTGGATACGCAGTATTTT
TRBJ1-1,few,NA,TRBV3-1,CASSQAGPGTEAFF,TGTGCCAGCAGCCAAGCGGGACCTGGGACTGAAGCTTTCTTT
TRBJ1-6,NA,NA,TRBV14,CASSQGGPEDSPLHF,TGTGCCAGCAGCCAAGGAGGGCCGGAGGATTCACCCCTCCACTTT
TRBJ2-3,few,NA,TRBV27,CASSFGQGPTDTQYF,TGTGCCAGCAGTTTTGGTCAGGGCCCCACAGATACGCAGTATTTT
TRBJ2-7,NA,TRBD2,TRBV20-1,CSATPGLAGSYEQYF,TGCAGTGCTACTCCGGGACTAGCGGGATCCTACGAGCAGTACTTC
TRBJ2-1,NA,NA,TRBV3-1,CASSLLDSNNEQFF,TGTGCCAGCAGCCTTTTGGACTCAAACAATGAGCAGTTCTTC
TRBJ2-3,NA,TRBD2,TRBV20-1,CSAPRLAATDTQYF,TGCAGTGCTCCACGACTAGCGGCCACAGATACGCAGTATTTT